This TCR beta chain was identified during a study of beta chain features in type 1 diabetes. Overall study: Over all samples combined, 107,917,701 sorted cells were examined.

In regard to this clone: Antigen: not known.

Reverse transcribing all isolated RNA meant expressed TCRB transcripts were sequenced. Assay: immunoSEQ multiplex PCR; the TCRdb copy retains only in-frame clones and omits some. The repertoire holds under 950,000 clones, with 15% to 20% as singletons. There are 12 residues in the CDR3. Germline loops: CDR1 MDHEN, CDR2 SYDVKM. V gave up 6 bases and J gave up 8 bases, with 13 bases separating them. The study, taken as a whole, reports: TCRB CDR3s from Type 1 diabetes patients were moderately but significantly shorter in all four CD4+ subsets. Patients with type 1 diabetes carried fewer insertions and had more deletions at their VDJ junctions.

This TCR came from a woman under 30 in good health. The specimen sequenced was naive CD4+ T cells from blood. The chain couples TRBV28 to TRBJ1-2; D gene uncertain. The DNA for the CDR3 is TGTGCCAGCAGCGCAGATGGCGGGGGCTACACCTTC. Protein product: CASSADGGGYTF.